The 31 T cell receptor beta chains below were found in one sample sequenced in a study of blood T cell repertoires in COVID-19. The data were produced by immunoSEQ multiplex PCR, yet TCRdb's version contains in-frame clones alone and is incomplete. The sample lists around 80,000 clones; 82% were seen once. The sequencing input was peripheral blood. The receptors derive from a human donor in a cohort sampled during active COVID-19.

V is TRBV28 and J is TRBJ2-3; 7 nucleotides match TRBD2. In germline, CDR1 is MDHEN, CDR2 SYDVKM. Unmatched junction bases numbered 13, after V lost 7 bases and J lost 6 bases. The CDR3 has 15 residues. DNA of the CDR3: TGTGCCAGCAAAGTACTAGCGCCCTACGGGGATACGCAGTATTTT. Protein: CASKVLAPYGDTQYF.

The CDR3 is CASSFLGTGAGGNQPQHF. CDR3 DNA sequence: TGTGCCAGCAGTTTCCTGGGGACAGGGGCCGGTGGCAATCAGCCCCAGCATTTT. The chain links TRBV2 to TRBJ1-5; 10 bases align to TRBD1. CDR3 length: 18 amino acids. V lost 5 bases to trimming and J lost 2 bases; unmatched junction nucleotides: 12. Germline CDR1 and CDR2: SNHLY and FYNNEI.

The chain couples TRBV27 to TRBJ1-1; unclear D gene. The ends were cut back, 4 bases at V and 10 bases at J, with 10 bases in the middle. The CDR3 totals 11 residues. In germline, CDR1 is MNHEY, CDR2 SMNVEV (reference sequence). CDR3 sequence reads: CASSSARGAFF. CDR3 DNA: TGTGCCAGCAGTTCAGCGAGAGGAGCTTTCTTT.

This chain uses TRBV7-9 with TRBJ1-2, with 8 bases aligning to TRBD1. Germline V CDR1 and CDR2: SEHNR, FQNEAQ (reference sequence). The length of the CDR3 is 13 residues. Trimming removed 6 bases from V and 6 bases from J; junction bases left unmatched: 6. The DNA of the CDR3 is TGTGCCAGCAGTCCCGACAGGGGAGATGGCTACACCTTC. This sequence encodes CASSPDRGDGYTF.

The chain uses TRBV19 and TRBJ2-7; TRBD2 might be the D (5 bases). The length of the CDR3 is 16 residues. V was cut by 1 base and J by 5 bases, with 18 bases left in between. Germline V gene data show CDR1 as LNHDA and CDR2 as SQIVND (reference sequence). CDR3 loop: CASSIGGASSLDEQYF. The CDR3 bases are TGTGCCAGTAGTATAGGGGGAGCTTCGAGCCTCGACGAGCAGTACTTC.

The chain carries TRBV5-1 and TRBJ2-5; D call uncertain. The ends were cut back, 4 bases at V and 2 bases at J, with 9 bases in the middle. Germline values: CDR1 SGHRS, CDR2 YFSETQ. This CDR3 is 13 amino acids long. CDR3 in amino acids: CASSASTQETQYF. In DNA form, the CDR3 reads TGCGCCAGCAGCGCGTCCACTCAAGAGACCCAGTACTTC. Combining the CDR3 with reference TRBV5-1 and TRBJ2-5 gives the whole variable domain KAGVTQTPRYLIKTRGQQVTLSCSPISGHRSVSWYQQTPGQGLQFLFEYFSETQRNKGNFPGRFSGRQFSNSRSEMNVSTLELGDSALYLCASSASTQETQYFGPGTRLLVL.

This rearrangement joins TRBV2 to TRBJ2-7, with 7 bases that match TRBD1. V shed 8 bases and J 2 bases; nucleotides not matched to a gene: 0. CDR1 SNHLY and CDR2 FYNNEI come from the germline V gene. This CDR3 spans 11 amino acids. CDR3: CASGTAYEQYF. The CDR3 DNA is TGTGCCAGCGGGACAGCCTACGAGCAGTACTTC.

The rearrangement links TRBV2 to TRBJ1-6; 9 bases map to TRBD1. Germline assignment: CDR1 SNHLY and CDR2 FYNNEI. This CDR3 spans 16 amino acids. V was pared by 4 bases and J by 7 bases, with 8 bases of the junction left unmatched. CDR3 sequence: CASSGGTGYENSPLHF. The CDR3 coding sequence is TGTGCCAGCAGTGGAGGGACAGGGTACGAGAATTCACCCCTCCACTTT.

J is TRBJ1-2 and V is TRBV12-3 or TRBV12-4; D is unresolved. Trimming removed 3 bases at V and 2 bases at J, with 7 bases between. The CDR3 runs 13 residues. The CDR3 reads CASSFGRNYGYTF. CDR3 coding DNA: TGTGCCAGCAGTTTTGGCAGAAACTATGGCTACACCTTC.

The J gene is TRBJ1-2, the V gene TRBV12-3 or TRBV12-4; D might be TRBD1 (5 bases). The CDR3 contains 12 residues. Trimming shortened V by 2 bases and J by 10 bases, and 11 bases separated the two germline ends. The CDR3, as DNA: TGTGCCAGCAGTTTATCGGGCAGGGCCTACACCTTC. Its protein product is CASSLSGRAYTF.

V and J are TRBV2 and TRBJ1-6; the match to TRBD1 covers 7 bases. Trimming removed 10 bases from V and 8 bases from J; junction bases left unmatched: 8. The CDR3 spans 13 residues. Looked up from germline, CDR1 is SNHLY and CDR2 is FYNNEI. Written as DNA, the CDR3 is TGTGCCACTCCGGGACAGAAGGATTCACCCCTCCACTTT. The encoded protein is CATPGQKDSPLHF.

This clone was seen more than once but under ten times. The chain joins TRBV5-1 to TRBJ1-1; TRBD1 is a possible D gene (5 bases). Trimming removed 0 bases from V and 3 bases from J, with 9 bases in between. Germline V CDR1 and CDR2: SGHRS, YFSETQ. This CDR3 is 14 amino acids long. The CDR3 region is CASSLDQGDTEAFF. The CDR3 DNA sequence: TGCGCCAGCAGCTTGGATCAAGGGGACACTGAAGCTTTCTTT.

This clone turned up a few times. The chain has TRBV12-3 or TRBV12-4 and TRBJ1-2; no definite D call. This CDR3 contains 13 residues. Trimming removed 10 bases at V and 5 bases at J, with 17 bases between. CDR3 region: CATGSLGGYGYTF. CDR3 nucleotide sequence: TGTGCCACCGGCAGTCTTGGAGGATATGGCTACACCTTC.

V and J are TRBV10-2 and TRBJ1-6; D might be TRBD1 (5 bases). Germline V gives CDR1 WSHSY, CDR2 SAAADI. This CDR3 region has 13 residues. Trimming shortened V by 2 bases and J by 9 bases, and 8 bases separated the two germline ends. Here the CDR3 DNA reads TGCGCCAGCAGTGAGGGAGACAGTTCACCCCTCCACTTT. Its translation: CASSEGDSSPLHF.

The genes are TRBV27 and TRBJ2-5; TRBD2 is a possible D gene (6 bases). This CDR3 has 14 residues. The germline CDR1 and CDR2 sequences are MNHEY and SMNVEV (reference sequence). Between the trimmed V and J ends, which lost 5 bases and 2 bases, there was a span of 12 bases. In nucleotides, the CDR3 is TGTGCCAGCAGTCCCCTTGGGGGGCAAGAGACCCAGTACTTC. Amino acid sequence: CASSPLGGQETQYF.

The chain carries TRBV7-3 and TRBJ2-1, with 13 bases matching TRBD2. CDR1 and CDR2 (germline): SGHTA, FQGTGA. V gave up 4 bases and J gave up 10 bases; unmatched junction bases: 7. The length of the CDR3 is 15 residues. CDR3 sequence: CASSSGLAGHREQFF. In nucleotides, the CDR3 is TGTGCCAGCAGCTCGGGACTAGCGGGGCACCGGGAGCAGTTCTTC. Using reference TRBV7-3 and TRBJ2-1 for the parts outside the CDR3, the full variable domain is GAGVSQTPSNKVTEKGKYVELRCDPISGHTALYWYRQSLGQGPEFLIYFQGTGAADDSGLPNDRFFAVRPEGSVSTLKIQRTERGDSAVYLCASSSGLAGHREQFFGPGTRLTVL.

This rearrangement joins TRBV3-1 (or the pseudogene TRBV3-2) to TRBJ2-2, with D perhaps matching TRBD2 (5 bases). This CDR3 contains 17 residues. The germline CDR1 and CDR2 sequences are LGHDT and YNNKEL (reference sequence). Trimming took off 5 bases at V and 6 bases at J, with 22 bases between the two ends. CDR3 sequence: CASSFLPPGEVAGELFF. Here the CDR3 DNA reads TGTGCCAGCAGCTTCCTCCCACCCGGGGAAGTAGCCGGGGAGCTGTTTTTT.

The chain links TRBV4-1 to TRBJ2-5; D may be TRBD2 (7 bases). In germline, CDR1 is MGHRA, CDR2 YSYEKL. The ends were cut back, 4 bases at V and 5 bases at J, with 14 bases in the middle. CDR3 length: 14 residues. The CDR3 spells CASSPWTRGETQYF. The CDR3 DNA sequence: TGCGCCAGCAGCCCTTGGACTAGGGGGGAGACCCAGTACTTC.

V is TRBV5-1 and J is TRBJ1-2, with D hard to call. CDR1 and CDR2 from the germline V gene are SGHRS and YFSETQ. The CDR3 runs 15 residues. V shed 4 bases and J shed 8 bases, with 21 bases lying between them. The CDR3 DNA reads as TGCGCCAGCAGCCCCCTAAACCCTTATATCTACGGCTACACCTTC. It yields the protein CASSPLNPYIYGYTF.

The rearrangement links TRBV2 to TRBJ2-3; 8 bases line up with TRBD2. This CDR3 contains 14 residues. Trimming removed 4 bases from V and 2 bases from J; junction bases left unmatched: 2. Germline V gene data show CDR1 as SNHLY and CDR2 as FYNNEI. The CDR3 nucleotides read TGTGCCAGCAGTGGACTAGCGCACACAGATACGCAGTATTTT. Translated: CASSGLAHTDTQYF.

The V and J genes are TRBV5-1 and TRBJ2-7, with a weak D call TRBD1 (6 bases). Germline CDR1 SGHRS, CDR2 YFSETQ. This CDR3 is built from 13 residues. With 1 base removed from V and 7 bases from J, the gap between germline ends came to 12 bases. The chain's CDR3 is CASSLPLRGEQYF. The CDR3, as DNA: TGCGCCAGCAGCTTGCCCCTAAGGGGGGAGCAGTACTTC.

V and J are TRBV1 and TRBJ2-3; the table gives TRBD2 as D, unverified against the DNA. TRBV1 is a listed pseudogene. CDR3 size: 20 residues. CDR3 nucleotide sequence: TGCACCAGCAGCCATGGAGGGACTAGCGGGGGGGTGATGAGCACAGATACGCAGTATTTT. Protein: CTSSHGGTSGGVMSTDTQYF.

V and J are TRBV7-9 and TRBJ2-3, with D perhaps TRBD1 (5 bases). Germline V gene data show CDR1 as SEHNR and CDR2 as FQNEAQ (reference sequence). The V gene lost 5 bases and the J gene lost 4 bases, with 10 bases spanning the gap. This CDR3 is 13 amino acids long. In DNA, the CDR3 is TGTGCCAGCAGCGCTCTGACAGCAGATACGCAGTATTTT. Protein: CASSALTADTQYF.

This clone was seen a single time. The CDR3: CASSPGTVNSPLHF. As DNA, the CDR3 is TGCGCCAGCAGCCCCGGGACAGTAAATTCACCCCTCCACTTT. This chain connects TRBV5-1 to TRBJ1-6; 7 bases line up with TRBD1. Germline V gene data show CDR1 as SGHRS and CDR2 as YFSETQ. V lost 4 bases, J lost 7 bases, and 5 bases stayed unmatched. The CDR3 spans 14 residues.

The rearrangement uses TRBV11-2 and TRBJ1-1; 7 bases line up with TRBD1. Germline lookup yields CDR1 SGHAT and CDR2 FQNNGV. The V gene end was trimmed by 4 bases and the J gene end by 7 bases; junction bases not matched to a gene: 9. The CDR3 has 14 residues. CDR3 loop: CASSSHRGLYEAFF. Written as DNA, the CDR3 is TGTGCCAGCAGCTCCCACAGGGGACTCTATGAAGCTTTCTTT.

There are a few counts of this clone. This chain connects TRBV24-1 to TRBJ2-5, with a weak D call TRBD2 (5 bases). This CDR3 has 13 amino acids. Germline CDR1 and CDR2: KGHDR and SFDVKD. V was shortened by 3 bases and J by 5 bases, with 9 bases between the two germline ends. The CDR3 DNA sequence: TGTGCCACCAGTGATCTAGCTTGGGAGACCCAGTACTTC. This encodes CATSDLAWETQYF.

V usage is TRBV5-1 and J usage is TRBJ2-3; 7 nucleotides agree with TRBD2. The V gene end was trimmed by 0 bases and the J gene end by 2 bases; junction bases not matched to a gene: 3. The CDR3 loop spans 15 amino acids. The germline V gene encodes CDR1 SGHRS and CDR2 YFSETQ. The CDR3 here is CASSLAGGPTDTQYF. Written as DNA, the CDR3 is TGCGCCAGCAGCTTGGCGGGGGGTCCCACAGATACGCAGTATTTT.

The chain recombines TRBV5-1 with TRBJ2-6; perhaps TRBD2 as D (5 bases). The CDR3 consists of 15 residues. Germline V CDR1 and CDR2: SGHRS, YFSETQ. V was clipped by 4 bases and J by 1 base, with 9 bases between them. CDR3 nucleotide sequence: TGCGCCAGCAGCCCTAGCTTATCTGGGGCCAACGTCCTGACTTTC. It encodes CASSPSLSGANVLTF.

The V gene is TRBV7-6, the J gene TRBJ1-1, with 12 bases aligning to TRBD1. Germline V CDR1 and CDR2: SGHVS, FNYEAQ. The CDR3 extends over 18 amino acids. The ends lost 5 bases at V and 2 bases at J; junction bases unmatched: 12. CDR3 sequence (DNA): TGTGCCAGCAGCCCCTACTCCGGGACAGGGGGCTTTAACACTGAAGCTTTCTTT. This sequence encodes CASSPYSGTGGFNTEAFF. The complete variable domain, with remaining parts taken from reference TRBV7-6 and TRBJ1-1, reads GAGVSQSPRYKVTKRGQDVALRCDPISGHVSLYWYRQALGQGPEFLTYFNYEAQQDKSGLPNDRFSAERPEGSISTLTIQRTEQRDSAMYRCASSPYSGTGGFNTEAFFGQGTRLTVV.

V is TRBV10-3 and J is TRBJ2-3, with TRBD2 identical over 9 bases. The ends lost 0 bases at V and 8 bases at J; junction bases unmatched: 12. Germline-derived CDR1 and CDR2 are ENHRY and SYGVKD. The CDR3 spans 17 residues. CDR3 protein: CAISESTRTSARGTQYF. DNA for the CDR3: TGTGCCATCAGTGAGTCGACTCGGACTAGCGCTCGTGGTACGCAGTATTTT.

The genes are TRBV29-1 and TRBJ2-3; 8 bases are shared with TRBD2. The CDR3 consists of 16 residues. Germline CDR1 is SQVTM and CDR2 is ANQGSEA. J gave up 3 bases and V 2 bases, and 10 bases lay outside the gene matches. DNA for the CDR3: TGCAGCGTTGAACGGCTAGCGGGTGTTATTACAGATACGCAGTATTTT. This sequence encodes CSVERLAGVITDTQYF.